The present entry profiles one TCR beta chain with its context. This clonotype came up a few times. Its target antigen remains unknown. Base qualities are not at hand, and no much larger clone is one base apart. TCR beta CDR3 regions were amplified from RNA transcripts for repertoire sequencing. A first-round RT-PCR used HTBI primers with the Qiagen OneStep RT-PCR kit, followed by a second-round multiplex PCR, size selection and purification. Libraries were sequenced paired-end with 100 bp reads on an Illumina HiSeq2000. The original methods were these. Reads were processed with SOAPnuke, discarding reads with adapters, uncalled bases, mean Phred below 15, or no exact constant-primer or identifier match. COPE v1.2.5 was used to merge high-quality paired reads. Each unique nucleotide sequence was treated as a clonotype, and MiTCR v1.1 was used to align the clonotypes to the IMGT TRB V, D and J references. The analysis was limited to V-J combinations with a frequency above 0.0001, which together covered 99.2% of repertoires. A TCR clonal expansion and chaos score per V-J combination was defined as the ratio of F50 clonal expansion to chaos observed in the TCRdist matrix. Features were reduced by Welch's t-statistics and random forest to 10 to 15 V-J combinations, which fed a naive Bayes classifier. Thyroid-blood repertoire similarity was quantified with the Morisita-Horn index. TCRdb passed the public sequencing reads through fastp at Q25 and MiXCR, retaining productive beta sequences. Every CDR3 protein is listed once, alongside the most common genes and DNA of its rows. TCRdb's processing, not the authors' own work, is the source of the V and J calls. The sample profile shows about 220,000 distinct CDR3 sequences; around a fifth of them were found once. Roughly 42% of the sample is held by the ten biggest clonotypes.

This entry comes from a study of Graves' ophthalmopathy and Graves' hyperthyroidism listed by TCRdb under 2018. Some background on the complete study: Peripheral blood samples were taken at the time of initial diagnosis, before any treatment was given. The study used TCR beta repertoire signatures to distinguish Graves' ophthalmopathy from Graves' hyperthyroidism and to predict progression to ophthalmopathy. In total, 135 blood samples were TCR-sequenced: 40 to 45 ophthalmopathy, some 75 hyperthyroidism and approximately 17 hyperthyroidism-to-ophthalmopathy patients. To explore V-J signatures distinguishing ophthalmopathy from hyperthyroidism, a discovery set of 100 patients (more than 40 ophthalmopathy, 55 to 60 stable hyperthyroidism) was enrolled. For independent validation, a separate cohort was made up of 18 hyperthyroidism patients plus 17 patients who later progressed from hyperthyroidism to ophthalmopathy. In about 6 hyperthyroidism patients, the T-cell repertoire of thyroid tissue was compared with the T-cell repertoire of blood. Following sample collection, hyperthyroidism patients were given methimazole at a starting dose of 30 mg daily, and ophthalmopathy patients were given high-dose intravenous methylprednisolone. For training and testing, the 80 to 100 patients in the discovery cohort were randomly divided in a 7:3 ratio.

Trimming removed 3 bases from V and 4 bases from J, leaving 22 bases between the germline ends. For CDR1 and CDR2, the germline V gene (reference sequence) lists LNHDA and SQIVND. Measured from the cysteine to the phenylalanine, the CDR3 is 19 residues long. The DNA shown is the 57-base CDR3, in frame from base 1. Ophthalmopathy patients had moderately to severely active disease, Clinical Activity Score of at least 3, NOSPECS grade of at least 4, and disease duration under 3 months. Patients were excluded if they had other autoimmune diseases, uncontrolled infections, pregnancy or lactation. Diagnosis relied on clinical symptoms, serum thyroxine, TRAb, thyroid ultrasound and orbital computed tomography. PBMCs were isolated from 7.5 to 10 ml of fresh peripheral blood by Ficoll-Paque density gradient centrifugation. Trizol reagent was used to extract the total RNA, and its quality was then checked on an Agilent 2100 Bioanalyzer.

Here is what the overall study found, with its caveats: Most of the expanded thyroid clonotypes with a frequency above 0.001 were also detected in blood, and it was suggested that the thyroid immune response may be reflected by blood repertoires. The 13-signature model separated ophthalmopathy from stable hyperthyroidism with 85% to 90% sensitivity and approximately 83% specificity in cross-validation, and 80%/75% in the test set. Sample size was not predetermined statistically, and investigators were not blinded to group allocation. In validation, the model predicted ophthalmopathy progression with more than 55% sensitivity and roughly 78% specificity; more than ten predicted patients were CT-confirmed with GO in a median of about 6.1 months.

This sequence uses TRBV19 and TRBJ2-6, with the D gene call left open. The sequence was obtained from a woman between 45 and 65 years old with Graves' ophthalmopathy. Donor details come from another sample of the same person, matched by shared clones. Material: peripheral blood. The nucleotide sequence reads TGTGCCAGTAGTATCAGCTTGCGATTCGTTGGATCCGGGGCCAACGTCCTGACTTTC. Its coded protein is CASSISLRFVGSGANVLTF.